The rows below give T cell receptor beta chains drawn from one sample of a study of vaccination effects on CD4 cells after COVID-19. The assay was immunoSEQ multiplex PCR, and TCRdb's table has in-frame clones only and misses some. The sample holds around 63,000 clones, roughly 80% seen once. The antigens of these receptors remain unknown. Sequences were derived from CD4+ T cells from PBMCs cultured with HCoV-OC43 spike peptides, sampled before COVID-19 vaccination. Receptors originate from a human donor who received a COVID-19 vaccine. Each CDR3 is given with its conserved first and last residue. The order of the fields is CDR3 protein, CDR3 DNA, clone size, D gene, V gene, J gene. The D gene is left open where the match is weak. Rows give clone size only sometimes, using once, few, many, or a class for an expanded clone.

CDR3aa: CASSLHRNNEKLFF
CDR3nt: TGTGCCAGCAGCTTGCACAGGAACAATGAAAAACTGTTTTTT
abundance: NA
d_gene: NA
v_gene: TRBV5-5
j_gene: TRBJ1-4

CDR3aa: CATPGQGMVRAKNIQYF
CDR3nt: TGTGCCACGCCGGGACAGGGGATGGTCAGGGCCAAAAACATTCAGTACTTC
abundance: NA
d_gene: TRBD1
v_gene: TRBV24-1
j_gene: TRBJ2-4

CDR3aa: CASSSQGFGETQYF
CDR3nt: TGTGCCAGCAGTTCGCAGGGTTTCGGCGAGACCCAGTACTTC
abundance: NA
d_gene: NA
v_gene: TRBV2
j_gene: TRBJ2-5

CDR3aa: CASSIGRTGRLVYGYTF
CDR3nt: TGTGCCAGTAGTATAGGAAGGACGGGACGTCTTGTCTATGGCTACACCTTC
abundance: NA
d_gene: NA
v_gene: TRBV19
j_gene: TRBJ1-2

CDR3aa: CASSVPGETQYF
CDR3nt: TGTGCCAGCAGTGTCCCCGGAGAGACCCAGTACTTC
abundance: once
d_gene: NA
v_gene: TRBV2
j_gene: TRBJ2-5

CDR3aa: CASSRGLMNTGELFF
CDR3nt: TGTGCCAGCAGCCGAGGACTCATGAACACCGGGGAGCTGTTTTTT
abundance: NA
d_gene: NA
v_gene: TRBV6-5
j_gene: TRBJ2-2

CDR3aa: CASSLIPSGTGGGQPQHF
CDR3nt: TGCGCCAGCAGCTTGATACCCTCCGGGACAGGGGGCGGTCAGCCCCAGCATTTT
abundance: NA
d_gene: TRBD1
v_gene: TRBV5-1
j_gene: TRBJ1-5

CDR3aa: CATRSGSGTQYF
CDR3nt: TGCGCCACCCGGTCGGGCTCCGGGACCCAGTACTTC
abundance: NA
d_gene: NA
v_gene: TRBV10-2
j_gene: TRBJ2-5

CDR3aa: CASSFLGQRQETQYF
CDR3nt: TGTGCCAGCAGTTTTTTGGGACAGAGACAAGAGACCCAGTACTTC
abundance: few
d_gene: TRBD1
v_gene: TRBV6-2/TRBV6-3
j_gene: TRBJ2-5

CDR3aa: CASSFIGRGNEQFF
CDR3nt: TGTGCCAGCAGTTTCATAGGGAGGGGCAATGAGCAGTTCTTC
abundance: NA
d_gene: TRBD2
v_gene: TRBV27
j_gene: TRBJ2-1

CDR3aa: CASSQTTGNTEAFF
CDR3nt: TGCGCCAGCAGCCAAACGACAGGAAACACTGAAGCTTTCTTT
abundance: NA
d_gene: NA
v_gene: TRBV4-1
j_gene: TRBJ1-1

CDR3aa: CAISPTGRDGYTF
CDR3nt: TGTGCCATCAGCCCGACAGGAAGAGATGGCTACACCTTC
abundance: NA
d_gene: NA
v_gene: TRBV10-3
j_gene: TRBJ1-2

CDR3aa: CASSQAAGSEAFF
CDR3nt: TGTGCCAGCAGCCAAGCGGCGGGTTCTGAAGCTTTCTTT
abundance: once
d_gene: NA
v_gene: TRBV3-1/TRBV3-2
j_gene: TRBJ1-1

CDR3aa: CASSTGPGSNQPQHF
CDR3nt: TGTGCCAGCAGCACCGGACCGGGCTCTAATCAGCCCCAGCATTTT
abundance: NA
d_gene: NA
v_gene: TRBV6-5
j_gene: TRBJ1-5

CDR3aa: CASSSLGNTGELFF
CDR3nt: TGCGCCAGCAGCAGCTTAGGGAACACCGGGGAGCTGTTTTTT
abundance: few
d_gene: NA
v_gene: TRBV5-1
j_gene: TRBJ2-2

CDR3aa: CASSADRYSGNTIYF
CDR3nt: TGTGCCAGTAGTGCGGACCGATACTCTGGAAACACCATATATTTT
abundance: NA
d_gene: NA
v_gene: TRBV19
j_gene: TRBJ1-3

CDR3aa: CASSQDRPGQGFSGGAGYTF
CDR3nt: TGCGCCAGCAGCCAAGATCGGCCGGGACAGGGGTTCTCAGGGGGAGCGGGCTACACCTTC
abundance: NA
d_gene: TRBD1
v_gene: TRBV4-3
j_gene: TRBJ1-2

CDR3aa: CASSLGGRYGYTF
CDR3nt: TGTGCCAGCAGCTTGGGGGGACGGTATGGCTACACCTTC
abundance: NA
d_gene: NA
v_gene: TRBV7-2
j_gene: TRBJ1-2

CDR3aa: CASSLGGEGGADTEAFF
CDR3nt: TGCGCCAGCAGCTTGGGAGGGGAGGGCGGCGCGGACACTGAAGCTTTCTTT
abundance: NA
d_gene: NA
v_gene: TRBV5-1
j_gene: TRBJ1-1

CDR3aa: CASRTRQAAMNTEAFF
CDR3nt: TGTGCCAGCCGAACCCGCCAGGCAGCCATGAACACTGAAGCTTTCTTT
abundance: few
d_gene: NA
v_gene: TRBV19
j_gene: TRBJ1-1

CDR3aa: CASNASPGSPLHF
CDR3nt: TGTGCCAGTAACGCCTCTCCAGGTTCACCCCTCCACTTT
abundance: NA
d_gene: NA
v_gene: TRBV19
j_gene: TRBJ1-6

CDR3aa: CASSFWDRWRFRTEAFF
CDR3nt: TGTGCCAGCAGCTTTTGGGACAGATGGAGGTTTCGCACTGAAGCTTTCTTT
abundance: few
d_gene: TRBD1
v_gene: TRBV6-4
j_gene: TRBJ1-1

CDR3aa: CASSQEGQGDQPQHF
CDR3nt: TGCGCCAGCAGCCAAGAAGGACAGGGTGACCAGCCCCAGCATTTT
abundance: NA
d_gene: TRBD1
v_gene: TRBV4-3
j_gene: TRBJ1-5

CDR3aa: CASSLGAGEAFF
CDR3nt: TGTGCCAGCAGCTTAGGGGCAGGAGAAGCTTTCTTT
abundance: NA
d_gene: NA
v_gene: TRBV7-3
j_gene: TRBJ1-1

CDR3aa: CASSYTLGSAGELFF
CDR3nt: TGTGCCAGCAGTTACACGCTGGGTTCGGCCGGGGAGCTGTTTTTT
abundance: NA
d_gene: NA
v_gene: TRBV5-6
j_gene: TRBJ2-2

CDR3aa: CASSWSGGADTQYF
CDR3nt: TGTGCCAGTAGTTGGAGCGGGGGGGCAGATACGCAGTATTTT
abundance: NA
d_gene: TRBD2
v_gene: TRBV19
j_gene: TRBJ2-3

CDR3aa: CASSGTAINEQFF
CDR3nt: TGTGCCAGCAGTGGGACAGCTATCAATGAGCAGTTCTTC
abundance: NA
d_gene: NA
v_gene: TRBV2
j_gene: TRBJ2-1

CDR3aa: CASSRSGGGNQPQHF
CDR3nt: TGTGCCAGCAGCCGATCAGGGGGGGGCAATCAGCCCCAGCATTTT
abundance: NA
d_gene: TRBD1
v_gene: TRBV28
j_gene: TRBJ1-5

CDR3aa: CASRSKPQGRNQPQHF
CDR3nt: TGTGCCAGCAGGTCAAAGCCACAGGGGCGCAATCAGCCCCAGCATTTT
abundance: NA
d_gene: TRBD1
v_gene: TRBV27
j_gene: TRBJ1-5

CDR3aa: CASSLVVRANSPLHF
CDR3nt: TGTGCCAGCAGCTTAGTGGTCAGGGCAAATTCACCCCTCCACTTT
abundance: NA
d_gene: NA
v_gene: TRBV7-8
j_gene: TRBJ1-6

CDR3aa: CASSLRGHYNSPLHF
CDR3nt: TGTGCCAGCAGCTTACGTGGGCACTATAATTCACCCCTCCACTTT
abundance: NA
d_gene: NA
v_gene: TRBV7-8
j_gene: TRBJ1-6

CDR3aa: CASRRGATSEKLFF
CDR3nt: TGTGCCAGCCGACGTGGGGCTACTAGTGAAAAACTGTTTTTT
abundance: NA
d_gene: NA
v_gene: TRBV19
j_gene: TRBJ1-4

CDR3aa: CASSYTADGNEQFF
CDR3nt: TGTGCCAGCAGTTACACGGCAGACGGCAATGAGCAGTTCTTC
abundance: NA
d_gene: NA
v_gene: TRBV6-6
j_gene: TRBJ2-1

CDR3aa: CASSEEAGNLNQPQHF
CDR3nt: TGTGCCAGCAGTGAAGAGGCAGGGAATTTAAATCAGCCCCAGCATTTT
abundance: NA
d_gene: NA
v_gene: TRBV2
j_gene: TRBJ1-5

CDR3aa: CSPTPRGVGQFF
CDR3nt: TGCAGCCCGACCCCACGGGGGGTAGGGCAGTTCTTC
abundance: once
d_gene: TRBD2
v_gene: TRBV29-1
j_gene: TRBJ2-1

CDR3aa: CASSLRSGTGGPDTQYF
CDR3nt: TGTGCCAGCAGCTTAAGGTCCGGGACAGGGGGTCCAGATACGCAGTATTTT
abundance: NA
d_gene: TRBD1
v_gene: TRBV7-3
j_gene: TRBJ2-3

CDR3aa: CASSRKWTGNSPLHF
CDR3nt: TGTGCCAGCAGCCGCAAGTGGACAGGGAATTCACCCCTCCACTTT
abundance: few
d_gene: TRBD1
v_gene: TRBV28
j_gene: TRBJ1-6

CDR3aa: CASSKGGKQETQYF
CDR3nt: TGTGCCAGCAGCAAAGGGGGGAAACAAGAGACCCAGTACTTC
abundance: few
d_gene: NA
v_gene: TRBV9
j_gene: TRBJ2-5

CDR3aa: CASSQYGGNYGYTF
CDR3nt: TGTGCCAGCAGCCAATATGGCGGAAACTATGGCTACACCTTC
abundance: few
d_gene: NA
v_gene: TRBV3-1/TRBV3-2
j_gene: TRBJ1-2

CDR3aa: CAISERQGARDTQYF
CDR3nt: TGTGCCATCAGTGAGCGACAGGGGGCGCGGGATACGCAGTATTTT
abundance: NA
d_gene: TRBD1
v_gene: TRBV10-3
j_gene: TRBJ2-3

CDR3aa: CASSLSAGTGANEQFF
CDR3nt: TGCGCCAGCAGCTTATCAGCCGGGACAGGGGCCAATGAGCAGTTCTTC
abundance: NA
d_gene: TRBD1
v_gene: TRBV5-1
j_gene: TRBJ2-1

CDR3aa: CASSVRPGLAGSNEQFF
CDR3nt: TGTGCCAGCAGCGTGAGGCCGGGACTAGCGGGGAGCAATGAGCAGTTCTTC
abundance: NA
d_gene: TRBD2
v_gene: TRBV7-9
j_gene: TRBJ2-1

CDR3aa: CASSLLGAQETQYF
CDR3nt: TGTGCCAGCAGCTTGCTGGGGGCTCAAGAGACCCAGTACTTC
abundance: NA
d_gene: NA
v_gene: TRBV5-6
j_gene: TRBJ2-5

CDR3aa: CASSPLTSNKNIQYF
CDR3nt: TGTGCCAGCAGTCCCCTCACTAGTAACAAAAACATTCAGTACTTC
abundance: NA
d_gene: NA
v_gene: TRBV2
j_gene: TRBJ2-4

CDR3aa: CASSSTGASTGELFF
CDR3nt: TGTGCCAGCAGTTCGACAGGGGCCAGCACCGGGGAGCTGTTTTTT
abundance: NA
d_gene: TRBD1
v_gene: TRBV6-5
j_gene: TRBJ2-2

CDR3aa: CASTIGVYQPQHF
CDR3nt: TGTGCCAGCACCATCGGCGTTTATCAGCCCCAGCATTTT
abundance: NA
d_gene: NA
v_gene: TRBV2
j_gene: TRBJ1-5

CDR3aa: CASSLVMGRAGGETQYF
CDR3nt: TGTGCCAGCAGCTTAGTAATGGGGAGAGCGGGGGGAGAGACCCAGTACTTC
abundance: NA
d_gene: TRBD2
v_gene: TRBV7-6
j_gene: TRBJ2-5

CDR3aa: CAIRLGQQNTEAFF
CDR3nt: TGTGCCATCAGACTAGGACAGCAGAACACTGAAGCTTTCTTT
abundance: few
d_gene: NA
v_gene: TRBV10-3
j_gene: TRBJ1-1

CDR3aa: CASSLAVRINYGYTF
CDR3nt: TGTGCCAGCAGCTTAGCGGTCCGTATTAACTATGGCTACACCTTC
abundance: NA
d_gene: NA
v_gene: TRBV7-9
j_gene: TRBJ1-2

CDR3aa: CASSRPGTGMGTEAFF
CDR3nt: TGTGCCAGCAGTCGTCCCGGGACAGGGATGGGGACTGAAGCTTTCTTT
abundance: few
d_gene: TRBD1
v_gene: TRBV6-2/TRBV6-3
j_gene: TRBJ1-1

CDR3aa: CASSPPAGAYNEQFF
CDR3nt: TGTGCCAGCTCACCACCGGCGGGGGCTTACAATGAGCAGTTCTTC
abundance: NA
d_gene: NA
v_gene: TRBV18
j_gene: TRBJ2-1